This TCR beta chain was documented in a study of shared clonotypes between healthy human individuals. Selected positively for CCR7 and CD45RO-negative, naive CD8 cells excluded terminally differentiated effector memory CD45RA+ cells. Some clones are missing from TCRdb's copy, which holds only in-frame ones; the method was immunoSEQ multiplex PCR. The data show around 1.9 million clones, about 93% seen once. Germline V CDR1 and CDR2: SGHAT, FQNNGV. The CDR3 is made up of 11 amino acids. Germline trimming cut 6 bases from V and 13 bases from J; bases unmatched to any gene: 5. On this clone: Its antigen remains unidentified.

General observations from the study: Depth of sequencing was expected to influence donor clonotype sharing.

The gene calls are TRBV11-2 and TRBJ2-1; 8 positions match TRBD2. The receptor comes from a young man in good health. Some clones in this sample may be carry-over from other donors' samples. Specimen: naive CD8+ T cells from PBMCs. As DNA, the CDR3 is TGTGCCAGCAGGGCAAGCGGGGGTCAGTTCTTC. Translated: CASRASGGQFF.